Here is one TCR beta chain with its context. What it binds is not known. The data belong to a study of T cell responses to AZD1222 COVID-19 vaccine. Study-level results: Donors were mostly white British, more females; clonal diversity possibly underestimated. It was only a handful of AZD1222 recipients who were seropositive at baseline.

Assay: immunoSEQ multiplex PCR; the TCRdb copy retains only in-frame clones and omits some. The sample includes 80,000 or so clones, 85% to 90% of them seen just once. The length of the CDR3 is 11 residues. CDR1 is DFQATT, CDR2 SNEGSKA, per germline (reference sequence). V gave up 3 bases and J gave up 0 bases, with 2 bases separating them. The material was peripheral blood, obtained on day 0 of AZD1222 vaccination. The chain couples TRBV20-1 to TRBJ1-1, with D unclear. This sequence was found in an adult in good health. This chain's CDR3 is CSARLNTEAFF. CDR3 nucleotide sequence: TGCAGTGCTAGGCTGAACACTGAAGCTTTCTTT.